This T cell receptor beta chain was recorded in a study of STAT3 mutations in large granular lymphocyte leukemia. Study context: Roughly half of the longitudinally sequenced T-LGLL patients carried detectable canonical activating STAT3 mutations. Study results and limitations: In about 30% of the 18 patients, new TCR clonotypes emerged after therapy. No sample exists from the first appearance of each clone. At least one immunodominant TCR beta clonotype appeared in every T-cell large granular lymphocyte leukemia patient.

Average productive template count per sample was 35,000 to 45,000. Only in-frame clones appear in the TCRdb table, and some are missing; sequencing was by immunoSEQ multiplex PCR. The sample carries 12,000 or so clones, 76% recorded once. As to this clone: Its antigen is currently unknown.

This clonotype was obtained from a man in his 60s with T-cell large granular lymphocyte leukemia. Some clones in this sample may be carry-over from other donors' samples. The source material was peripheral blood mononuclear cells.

CDR3 sequence reads: CASSVAQGYGYTF. The DNA for the CDR3 is TGTGCCAGCAGCGTAGCCCAGGGGTATGGCTACACCTTC. This chain uses TRBV9 with TRBJ1-2, with D tentatively TRBD1 (6 bases). V gave up 0 bases and J gave up 5 bases, with 8 bases separating them. Germline-derived CDR1 and CDR2 are SGDLS and YYNGEE. This CDR3 contains 13 residues.